This TCR beta chain emerged from a study of blood T cell repertoires in COVID-19. Study background: PBMCs, B-cell-depleted T cells, or T cells were the source of the cDNA or gDNA that made up the material.

The assay was immunoSEQ multiplex PCR, and TCRdb's table has in-frame clones only and misses some. The data show about 260,000 clones, with approximately 90% seen just once and over 0.85% held by the top ten. The V and J ends lost 1 base and 5 bases, in that order; junction bases with no gene match: 8. Germline values: CDR1 SGHRS, CDR2 YFSETQ. This CDR3 is built from 15 residues. Living in under 30 US areas, the participants were between roughly 18 and 90 years of age. Cohorts were assigned according to the clinical history that participants reported. A PCR-confirmed or clinician-diagnosed COVID-19 case had contacted exposed participants within 2 weeks of entry.

This receptor was obtained from a man over 45 who had been exposed to COVID-19. The specimen was PBMCs or T cells enriched from blood (not recorded which). The chain joins TRBV5-1 to TRBJ1-2, with TRBD1 identical over 7 bases. CDR3 sequence: CASSLYRGSAYGYTF. The CDR3 DNA sequence: TGCGCCAGCAGCTTGTACAGGGGTTCGGCGTATGGCTACACCTTC. Variable domain in full (rest from reference TRBV5-1 and TRBJ1-2): KAGVTQTPRYLIKTRGQQVTLSCSPISGHRSVSWYQQTPGQGLQFLFEYFSETQRNKGNFPGRFSGRQFSNSRSEMNVSTLELGDSALYLCASSLYRGSAYGYTFGSGTRLTVV.